The 16 T cell receptor beta chains presented below share a single source sample, sequenced in a study of CD8 T cells in ankylosing spondylitis (dated by TCRdb to the late 2010s). The paper as a whole reports these results and caveats: Blood from ankylosing spondylitis patients appeared to be characterized by a TCR beta motif made up of several highly homologous amino acid variants.

The antigens these receptors bind are not known. Receptor amplification or capture employed 5' RACE. Sequencing was carried out with an Illumina HiSeq 2500. TCRdb redid the processing of the public reads, applying fastp at Q25 and MiXCR, and retained in-frame beta chains. A single entry per CDR3 protein holds the most common genes and DNA from its merged rows. The sample table contains about 450,000 distinct CDR3 sequences; only one count was recorded for 20% to 30% of them. The ten largest clones add up to about 0.92% of the sample. Sequencing input: blood, either unsorted or a sorted T cell fraction (not recorded which). The receptors come from a male donor with ankylosing spondylitis.

The chain uses TRBV11-2 and TRBJ2-3; D unresolved. The CDR3 runs 15 residues. CDR1 and CDR2 from the germline V gene are SGHAT and FQNNGV. With 0 bases removed from V and 2 bases from J, the gap between germline ends came to 9 bases. CDR3 nucleotide sequence: TGTGCCAGCAGCTTAGAAGTAAAGCACACAGATACGCAGTATTTT. Its protein product is CASSLEVKHTDTQYF.

This clonotype was detected many times. This chain joins TRBV5-1 and TRBJ2-3, with 11 bases that match TRBD2. The V gene end was trimmed by 0 bases and the J gene end by 9 bases; junction bases not matched to a gene: 3. Germline CDR1 reads SGHRS; CDR2 reads YFSETQ. CDR3 size: 14 residues. The CDR3 reads CASSLELAGGTQYF. Here the CDR3 DNA reads TGCGCCAGCAGCTTGGAGCTAGCGGGAGGCACGCAGTATTTT.

The chain carries TRBV24-1 and TRBJ2-1; 9 bases align to TRBD2. Looked up from germline, CDR1 is KGHDR and CDR2 is SFDVKD. The CDR3 runs 14 residues. The V gene end was trimmed by 9 bases and the J gene end by 8 bases; junction bases not matched to a gene: 10. CDR3 region: CATAAGGRGDEQFF. CDR3 coding DNA: TGTGCCACCGCAGCGGGAGGTAGGGGCGATGAGCAGTTCTTC.

The chain combines TRBV4-2 with TRBJ1-5, with D uncertain. CDR3 length: 14 residues. Germline-derived CDR1 and CDR2 are LGHNA and YNFKEQ. Trimming shortened V by 8 bases and J by 4 bases, and 15 bases separated the two germline ends. The CDR3 here is CASQAFSGNQPQHF. The CDR3 nucleotides are TGTGCCAGCCAAGCCTTTTCTGGAAATCAGCCCCAGCATTTT.

This clonotype was observed a handful of times. The V and J genes are TRBV6-1 and TRBJ2-7; 15 bases line up with TRBD2. Germline V gives CDR1 MNHNS, CDR2 SASEGT. The CDR3 extends over 16 amino acids. The trim removed 6 bases at V and 2 bases at J, leaving 5 bases unmatched. The CDR3 bases are TGTGCCAGCAGCCGGACTAGCGGGAGGGTCACCTACGAGCAGTACTTC. Translated: CASSRTSGRVTYEQYF.

The chain joins TRBV5-1 to TRBJ1-4; D is undetermined. This CDR3 spans 16 amino acids. Germline V gene sequence: CDR1 SGHRS, CDR2 YFSETQ. With 0 bases removed from V and 7 bases from J, the gap between germline ends came to 16 bases. The CDR3 is CASSLAVQAAVEKLFF. In DNA, the CDR3 is TGCGCCAGCAGCTTGGCCGTTCAGGCGGCTGTTGAAAAACTGTTTTTT.

This clonotype occurred a few times. CDR3 sequence (DNA): TGTGCCAGCAGCGTAACATCCCCGTGGGGGGCCAACGTCCTGACTTTC. Translating it yields CASSVTSPWGANVLTF. The chain has TRBV7-9 and TRBJ2-6; D uncertain. V gave up 5 bases and J gave up 4 bases, with 15 bases separating them. The CDR3 sequence is 16 residues long. CDR1 SEHNR and CDR2 FQNEAQ come from the germline V gene (reference sequence).

There are many counts of this clonotype. The rearrangement joins TRBV7-9 to TRBJ1-1; the match to TRBD1 covers 7 bases. The CDR3 length is 15 residues. Trimming cost V 4 bases and J 0 bases; bases outside gene matches: 5. Germline-derived CDR1 and CDR2 are SEHNR and FQNEAQ (reference sequence). CDR3 sequence: CASSSYGTVNTEAFF. The CDR3, as DNA: TGTGCCAGCAGCTCCTACGGGACAGTGAACACTGAAGCTTTCTTT.

The CDR3 is CSARVLGSGNTIYF. The CDR3 DNA reads as TGCAGTGCTAGAGTCCTCGGCTCTGGAAACACCATATATTTT. The gene calls are TRBV20-1 and TRBJ1-3; the D is unclear. In germline, CDR1 is DFQATT, CDR2 SNEGSKA (reference sequence). CDR3 length: 14 amino acids. V gave up 1 base and J gave up 0 bases, with 7 bases separating them.

The chain uses TRBV5-1 and TRBJ2-1; tentatively, D is TRBD2 (6 bases). Germline V gene lookup returns CDR1 SGHRS and CDR2 YFSETQ. This CDR3 has 16 residues. V shed 1 base and J shed 9 bases, with 20 bases lying between them. This CDR3 reads CASSLLGTGGGSEQFF. CDR3 in DNA: TGCGCCAGCAGCTTGCTAGGGACTGGAGGTGGTAGTGAGCAGTTCTTC.

This clonotype was counted only a few times. The V and J genes are TRBV5-1 and TRBJ1-1; 7 positions agree with TRBD1. CDR3 length: 14 amino acids. Germline V CDR1 and CDR2: SGHRS, YFSETQ. V trimming: 4 bases; J trimming: 4 bases; junction bases outside the gene matches: 7. For the CDR3, the DNA is TGCGCCAGCAGCCTACAGGGGATCGGCACTGAAGCTTTCTTT. This codes for CASSLQGIGTEAFF.

In its sample, this clonotype was seen once. V and J are TRBV4-1 and TRBJ1-2; unclear D gene. The CDR3 extends over 14 amino acids. CDR1 and CDR2 (germline): MGHRA, YSYEKL. Between the trimmed V and J ends, which lost 2 bases and 4 bases, there was a span of 11 bases. The CDR3, as DNA: TGCGCCAGCAGCCAACGACTGCTCACCTATGGCTACACCTTC. Protein product: CASSQRLLTYGYTF.

The V call is TRBV6-1, the J call TRBJ2-5; D might be TRBD2 (7 bases). In germline, CDR1 is MNHNS, CDR2 SASEGT. Trimming took off 8 bases at V and 2 bases at J, with 12 bases between the two ends. The CDR3 is 13 amino acids. The CDR3 DNA is TGTGCCAGCTTGGGAGGGGGGCAAGAGACCCAGTACTTC. This translates into CASLGGGQETQYF.

The V call is TRBV20-1, the J call TRBJ2-7, with 12 bases matching TRBD2. V trimming: 6 bases; J trimming: 1 base; junction bases outside the gene matches: 4. The CDR3 covers 14 residues. CDR1 DFQATT and CDR2 SNEGSKA come from the germline V gene (reference sequence). This chain's CDR3 is CSAPGLAGSYEQYF. Written as DNA, the CDR3 is TGCAGTGCACCCGGACTAGCGGGATCCTACGAGCAGTACTTC.

This clonotype has only one observation. V usage is TRBV7-2 and J usage is TRBJ1-1; D may be TRBD1 (6 bases). The CDR3 contains 12 residues. The germline V and J ends were trimmed by 5 bases and 7 bases, with 11 bases remaining between them. The germline CDR1 and CDR2 sequences are SGHTA and FQGNSA. This chain's CDR3 is CASSPLGGEAFF. DNA of the CDR3: TGTGCCAGCAGCCCCCTAGGGGGTGAAGCTTTCTTT.

This clonotype appeared a few times. This rearrangement joins TRBV20-1 to TRBJ2-7; no firm D call. This CDR3 region has 12 residues. Germline V gene sequence: CDR1 DFQATT, CDR2 SNEGSKA (reference sequence). Trimming removed 1 base at V and 3 bases at J, with 7 bases between. CDR3 sequence (DNA): TGCAGTGCTAGAGTGGTCGACTACGAGCAGTACTTC. As protein: CSARVVDYEQYF.